This T cell receptor (beta chain) was found in a study of lymphopenia after photon versus proton radiotherapy. TCRdb keeps only in-frame clones here, not all; method: immunoSEQ multiplex PCR. The sample includes over 40,000 clones, 80% to 95% of them seen just once. Regarding this clone: Its antigen is not known.

Study-wide results and caveats: Under photons, naive T cells and diversity fell while effector/memory populations rose. Oligoclonal CD8+ Temra expansion after nadir drove photon patients' diversity drop. Better survival with proton therapy was suggested as possible, not demonstrated.

Germline CDR1 reads SGHAT; CDR2 reads FQDESV (reference sequence). The CDR3 has 15 residues. The ends lost 8 bases at V and 5 bases at J; junction bases unmatched: 9. The TCR was taken from a woman aged 40 to 50 with cholangiocarcinoma. The chain is built from TRBV11-1 and TRBJ2-2; 9 bases align to TRBD1. The sequenced sample was peripheral blood, obtained from a patient treated with photon-based radiotherapy. The CDR3 coding sequence is TGTGCCAGCGGTCGCGACAGGGGGAGGACCGGGGAGCTGTTTTTT. Its protein product is CASGRDRGRTGELFF.